A selection of T cell receptor beta chains follows, all from one sample in a study of CD8+CD57+ T cells in acquired aplastic anemia. TCRdb reprocessed the reads with MiXCR, giving one entry per CDR3 protein. The table includes roughly 250,000 distinct CDR3 sequences, more than 45% detected once. Specimen: sorted CD4+, CD8+, or CD8+CD57+ T cells (not recorded which) from PBMCs. The receptor set was obtained from a human donor with aplastic anemia. The CDR3 runs from the conserved cysteine through the conserved F or W. The D gene is left open where the match is weak. Clone size is shown for a subset of rows, as once, few, many or a class of expanded clone.

D gene: NA
clone size: NA
V gene: TRBV19
J gene: TRBJ2-3
CDR3 DNA: TGTGCCACTAGTAGGGGACGGGATACGCAGTATTTT
CDR3 protein: CATSRGRDTQYF

D gene: NA
clone size: NA
V gene: TRBV6-5
J gene: TRBJ1-6
CDR3 DNA: TGTGCCAGCAGTTACTCGAGTGGGATCCATTCACCCCTCCACTTT
CDR3 protein: CASSYSSGIHSPLHF

D gene: NA
clone size: few
V gene: TRBV11-2
J gene: TRBJ1-6
CDR3 DNA: TGTGCCAGCAGTCATTCGGGGCAGGGAAATTCACCCCTCCACTTT
CDR3 protein: CASSHSGQGNSPLHF

D gene: NA
clone size: many
V gene: TRBV11-2
J gene: TRBJ2-7
CDR3 DNA: TGTGCCAGCAGCTTAGATGGGGTAGCGGACTCCTACGAGCAGTACTTC
CDR3 protein: CASSLDGVADSYEQYF

D gene: TRBD1
clone size: NA
V gene: TRBV2
J gene: TRBJ2-2
CDR3 DNA: TGTTCCAGCGGAGACCTGACAGGGTCTAAGACCGGGGAGCTGTCTTTT
CDR3 protein: CSSGDLTGSKTGELSF

D gene: TRBD1
clone size: once
V gene: TRBV28
J gene: TRBJ2-7
CDR3 DNA: TGTGCCAGCAGCAAATTAAAGACAGGGGCTACGATTTACCTGTACGAGCAGTACTTC
CDR3 protein: CASSKLKTGATIYLYEQYF

D gene: NA
clone size: many
V gene: TRBV7-7
J gene: TRBJ2-3
CDR3 DNA: TGTGCTAGTGCCAGGGAGACTAGCACAGATACGCAGTATTTT
CDR3 protein: CASARETSTDTQYF

D gene: TRBD2
clone size: many
V gene: TRBV7-9
J gene: TRBJ2-1
CDR3 DNA: TGTGCCAGCAGCTTCGATCCAGCGGGATATGACAATGAGCAGTTCTTC
CDR3 protein: CASSFDPAGYDNEQFF

D gene: TRBD1
clone size: NA
V gene: TRBV7-6
J gene: TRBJ2-7
CDR3 DNA: TGTGCCAGCAGCTTAGCGGTGGACAGGGAAATAGAGCAGTACTTC
CDR3 protein: CASSLAVDREIEQYF

D gene: TRBD1
clone size: NA
V gene: TRBV2
J gene: TRBJ1-2
CDR3 DNA: TGTGCCAGCACCACGACAGGGCCCCCCAACTATGGCTACACCTTC
CDR3 protein: CASTTTGPPNYGYTF

D gene: TRBD1
clone size: NA
V gene: TRBV25-1
J gene: TRBJ1-6
CDR3 DNA: TGTGCCAGCAGTGGGACAGGACTGGATTCACCCCTCCACTTT
CDR3 protein: CASSGTGLDSPLHF

D gene: NA
clone size: NA
V gene: TRBV19
J gene: TRBJ1-2
CDR3 DNA: TGTGCCAGTAGTAAGGACTCGGGGCTCTATGGCTACACCTTC
CDR3 protein: CASSKDSGLYGYTF

D gene: NA
clone size: many
V gene: TRBV20-1
J gene: TRBJ2-2
CDR3 DNA: TGCAGTGCTAGAGACGCCGAAGGAACTGGGGAGCTGTTTTTT
CDR3 protein: CSARDAEGTGELFF

D gene: NA
clone size: few
V gene: TRBV9
J gene: TRBJ1-1
CDR3 DNA: TGTGCCAGTGCGGGGGAGAGTGAAGCTTTCTTT
CDR3 protein: CASAGESEAFF

D gene: NA
clone size: NA
V gene: TRBV27
J gene: TRBJ2-7
CDR3 DNA: TGTGCCAGCAGTTCTACCGGGGCAGTCGCCCCCTACGAGCAGTACTTC
CDR3 protein: CASSSTGAVAPYEQYF

D gene: TRBD2
clone size: NA
V gene: TRBV2
J gene: TRBJ2-7
CDR3 DNA: TGTGCCGGCCGGCGGGGGTACGAGCAGTACTTC
CDR3 protein: CAGRRGYEQYF

D gene: NA
clone size: many
V gene: TRBV2
J gene: TRBJ2-6
CDR3 DNA: TGTGCCAGCAGCGGACGGTATTACAGGGCTGGGGCCAACGTCCTGACTTTC
CDR3 protein: CASSGRYYRAGANVLTF

D gene: NA
clone size: NA
V gene: TRBV24-1
J gene: TRBJ1-2
CDR3 DNA: TGTGCCACCAGTGAAGGGGCAAACTATGGCTACACCTTC
CDR3 protein: CATSEGANYGYTF

D gene: NA
clone size: NA
V gene: TRBV25-1
J gene: TRBJ2-1
CDR3 DNA: TGTGCCAGCAGTGAAGGTGGGACCTCCTACAATGAGCAGTTCTTC
CDR3 protein: CASSEGGTSYNEQFF

D gene: NA
clone size: NA
V gene: TRBV12-3/TRBV12-4
J gene: TRBJ1-2
CDR3 DNA: TGTGCCAGCAGTTTTGGGAGGTCCTCCGCGTACTATGGCTACACCTTC
CDR3 protein: CASSFGRSSAYYGYTF

D gene: NA
clone size: NA
V gene: TRBV5-8
J gene: TRBJ1-2
CDR3 DNA: TGTGCCAGCAGCTTGTACTCCGGAAACTATGGCTACACCTTC
CDR3 protein: CASSLYSGNYGYTF

D gene: NA
clone size: NA
V gene: TRBV2
J gene: TRBJ1-2
CDR3 DNA: TGTGCCAGCAGACCCCCCTCAGGTGTGGGGCCCCGGGATGGCTACACCTTC
CDR3 protein: CASRPPSGVGPRDGYTF

D gene: NA
clone size: many
V gene: TRBV4-1
J gene: TRBJ2-3
CDR3 DNA: TGCGCCAGCAGCTCCCGAGGACCCGACACAGATACGCAGTATTTT
CDR3 protein: CASSSRGPDTDTQYF

D gene: NA
clone size: once
V gene: TRBV20-1
J gene: TRBJ2-3
CDR3 DNA: TGCAGTGCTAAGGACGGGGGGCGCACAGATACGCAGTATTTT
CDR3 protein: CSAKDGGRTDTQYF

D gene: NA
clone size: NA
V gene: TRBV10-3
J gene: TRBJ2-1
CDR3 DNA: TGTGCCATCAGTGAGTCTTTCGGCGTTTACAATGAGCAGTTCTTC
CDR3 protein: CAISESFGVYNEQFF

D gene: NA
clone size: NA
V gene: TRBV5-4
J gene: TRBJ1-1
CDR3 DNA: TGTGCCAGCAGCCCGGACGGATCAAACACTGAAGCTTTCTTT
CDR3 protein: CASSPDGSNTEAFF

D gene: NA
clone size: many
V gene: TRBV7-9
J gene: TRBJ2-7
CDR3 DNA: TGTGCCAGCAGCTTGTCCTCCTACGAGCAGTACTTC
CDR3 protein: CASSLSSYEQYF

D gene: TRBD1
clone size: NA
V gene: TRBV10-3
J gene: TRBJ2-3
CDR3 DNA: TGTGCCATCAGTGAAGGGGACAGCCGCACAGATACGCAGTATTTT
CDR3 protein: CAISEGDSRTDTQYF

D gene: TRBD1
clone size: few
V gene: TRBV30
J gene: TRBJ2-2
CDR3 DNA: TGTGCCTGGAGGACAGGGTTGGGCACCGGGGAGCTGTTTTTT
CDR3 protein: CAWRTGLGTGELFF

D gene: TRBD1
clone size: NA
V gene: TRBV20-1
J gene: TRBJ2-7
CDR3 DNA: TGCAGTGCTAGCGACGGACAGGGGACCTACGAGCAGTACTTC
CDR3 protein: CSASDGQGTYEQYF

D gene: NA
clone size: NA
V gene: TRBV7-9
J gene: TRBJ2-3
CDR3 DNA: TGTGCCGGCAGGCCTCCGGGACCCCGGGATACGCAGTATTTT
CDR3 protein: CAGRPPGPRDTQYF

D gene: TRBD2
clone size: many
V gene: TRBV2
J gene: TRBJ2-3
CDR3 DNA: TGTGCCAGCGGGGGGGATGTACTAGCGGGACCCCCAGATACGCAGTATTTT
CDR3 protein: CASGGDVLAGPPDTQYF

D gene: NA
clone size: NA
V gene: TRBV24-1
J gene: TRBJ2-3
CDR3 DNA: TGTGCCACTGGATACGACGGGAATACAGATACGCAGTATTTT
CDR3 protein: CATGYDGNTDTQYF

D gene: NA
clone size: NA
V gene: TRBV7-3
J gene: TRBJ1-5
CDR3 DNA: TGTGCCAGCAGCTTGTCAGGACGGAGCTTACTCCATCAGCCCCAGCATTTT
CDR3 protein: CASSLSGRSLLHQPQHF

D gene: NA
clone size: few
V gene: TRBV6-2/TRBV6-3
J gene: TRBJ2-1
CDR3 DNA: TGTGCCAGCGGCCAGTCGGCTACGGCGACCTACAATGAGCAGTTCTTC
CDR3 protein: CASGQSATATYNEQFF

D gene: TRBD2
clone size: NA
V gene: TRBV2
J gene: TRBJ2-7
CDR3 DNA: TGTGCCAGCAGGAGACTAGCGGGAGGGTCCGAGCAGTACTTC
CDR3 protein: CASRRLAGGSEQYF

D gene: NA
clone size: many
V gene: TRBV4-2
J gene: TRBJ2-3
CDR3 DNA: TGTGCCAGCAGCCAAGATCGGTCTGGGGGCCCTAGCACAGATACGCAGTATTTT
CDR3 protein: CASSQDRSGGPSTDTQYF

D gene: NA
clone size: many
V gene: TRBV5-8
J gene: TRBJ1-2
CDR3 DNA: TGTGCCAGCAGCTTAGGTAGGGTCTATGGCTACACCTTC
CDR3 protein: CASSLGRVYGYTF

D gene: NA
clone size: NA
V gene: TRBV12-3/TRBV12-4
J gene: TRBJ1-1
CDR3 DNA: TGTGCCAGCAGTTTATCATTTAATTGGGGCGGGCAATACACTGAAGCTTTCTTT
CDR3 protein: CASSLSFNWGGQYTEAFF

D gene: NA
clone size: NA
V gene: TRBV30
J gene: TRBJ1-5
CDR3 DNA: TGTGCCTGGAGTGTACAGAGCAATCAGCCCCAGCATTTT
CDR3 protein: CAWSVQSNQPQHF

D gene: TRBD2
clone size: NA
V gene: TRBV20-1
J gene: TRBJ2-3
CDR3 DNA: TGCAGTGCTGTCGGGACTAGCGGGAAGCATACGCAGTACTTT
CDR3 protein: CSAVGTSGKHTQYF

D gene: NA
clone size: many
V gene: TRBV6-6
J gene: TRBJ2-2
CDR3 DNA: TGTGCCAGCGCAGGGCTGAACACCGGGGAGCTGTTTTTT
CDR3 protein: CASAGLNTGELFF

D gene: NA
clone size: NA
V gene: TRBV29-1
J gene: TRBJ2-3
CDR3 DNA: TGCAGCGCTTATAGCGAATCTAGCACAGATACGCAGTATTTT
CDR3 protein: CSAYSESSTDTQYF

D gene: TRBD1
clone size: NA
V gene: TRBV25-1
J gene: TRBJ1-1
CDR3 DNA: TGTGCCAGCAGTGAAAGGGGGCGAGGAGAAGCTTTCTTT
CDR3 protein: CASSERGRGEAFF

D gene: NA
clone size: NA
V gene: TRBV9
J gene: TRBJ1-2
CDR3 DNA: TGTGCCAGCAGCGTAGGTGCAGGGCCCTATGGCTACACCTTC
CDR3 protein: CASSVGAGPYGYTF

D gene: TRBD1
clone size: NA
V gene: TRBV7-9
J gene: TRBJ2-3
CDR3 DNA: TGTGCCAGCAGCTGGACAGGGGCCACGGATACGCAGTATTTT
CDR3 protein: CASSWTGATDTQYF

D gene: NA
clone size: many
V gene: TRBV7-9
J gene: TRBJ1-1
CDR3 DNA: TGTGCCAGCAGCTTACAGAACACTGAAGCTTTCTTT
CDR3 protein: CASSLQNTEAFF

D gene: NA
clone size: many
V gene: TRBV19
J gene: TRBJ1-4
CDR3 DNA: TGTGCCAGTAGTATAGCGCGGGGACTTAATGAAAAACTGTTTTTT
CDR3 protein: CASSIARGLNEKLFF

D gene: NA
clone size: few
V gene: TRBV5-6
J gene: TRBJ1-6
CDR3 DNA: TGTGCCAGCAGCTTGGATGAATCCTATAATTCACCCCTCCACTTT
CDR3 protein: CASSLDESYNSPLHF

D gene: TRBD1
clone size: few
V gene: TRBV30
J gene: TRBJ1-2
CDR3 DNA: TGTGCCTGGAGTGTACTGAACAGGGGGGACTACACCTTC
CDR3 protein: CAWSVLNRGDYTF

D gene: TRBD2
clone size: many
V gene: TRBV2
J gene: TRBJ2-1
CDR3 DNA: TGTGCCAGCAGTGAAATAGCGGGGGGTTATGAGCAGTTCTTC
CDR3 protein: CASSEIAGGYEQFF

D gene: NA
clone size: many
V gene: TRBV5-1
J gene: TRBJ2-2
CDR3 DNA: TGCGCCAGCAGCTTGGTTTTCCTGTCCGGGGAGCTGTTTTTT
CDR3 protein: CASSLVFLSGELFF

D gene: NA
clone size: NA
V gene: TRBV9
J gene: TRBJ1-2
CDR3 DNA: TGTGCCAGCAGCCCCCCTCGCTATGGCTACACCTTC
CDR3 protein: CASSPPRYGYTF

D gene: TRBD1
clone size: NA
V gene: TRBV10-3
J gene: TRBJ2-7
CDR3 DNA: TGTGCCATCAGGCCCGGGACAGGGGGAGAGCAGTACTTC
CDR3 protein: CAIRPGTGGEQYF

D gene: NA
clone size: NA
V gene: TRBV20-1
J gene: TRBJ2-5
CDR3 DNA: TGCAGTGCTAGAGGAGGGCGAGGGGAGACCCAGTACTTC
CDR3 protein: CSARGGRGETQYF

D gene: TRBD2
clone size: NA
V gene: TRBV2
J gene: TRBJ2-4
CDR3 DNA: TGTGCCAGCAACTTACTAGCGGGAGGGAATAACATTCAGTACTTC
CDR3 protein: CASNLLAGGNNIQYF

D gene: TRBD1
clone size: NA
V gene: TRBV2
J gene: TRBJ1-5
CDR3 DNA: TGTGCCAGCACAGAGGGGGCAGCAAATCAGCCCCAGCATTTT
CDR3 protein: CASTEGAANQPQHF

D gene: TRBD1
clone size: many
V gene: TRBV7-9
J gene: TRBJ2-5
CDR3 DNA: TGTGCCAGCAGTTCGACAGGGGGCGAGAGGGAGACCCAGTACTTC
CDR3 protein: CASSSTGGERETQYF

D gene: TRBD2
clone size: many
V gene: TRBV15
J gene: TRBJ2-2
CDR3 DNA: TGTGCCACCAGCAGAGGGGCTAGCGGGAGTACCGGGGAGCTGTTTTTT
CDR3 protein: CATSRGASGSTGELFF

D gene: NA
clone size: many
V gene: TRBV4-1
J gene: TRBJ1-6
CDR3 DNA: TGCGCCAGCAGCCAAGTGGTGGGGGTTACCTATAATTCACCCCTCCACTTT
CDR3 protein: CASSQVVGVTYNSPLHF